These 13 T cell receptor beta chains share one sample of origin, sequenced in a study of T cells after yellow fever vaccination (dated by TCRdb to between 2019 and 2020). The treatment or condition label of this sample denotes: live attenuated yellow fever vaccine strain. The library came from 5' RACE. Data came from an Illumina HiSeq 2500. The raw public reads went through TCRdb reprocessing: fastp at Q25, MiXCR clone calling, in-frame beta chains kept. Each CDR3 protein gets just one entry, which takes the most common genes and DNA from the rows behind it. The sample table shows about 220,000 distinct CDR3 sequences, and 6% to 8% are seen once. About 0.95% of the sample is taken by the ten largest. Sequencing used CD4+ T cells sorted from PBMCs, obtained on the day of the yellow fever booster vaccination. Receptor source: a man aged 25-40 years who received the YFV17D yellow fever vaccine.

CDR3 coding DNA: TGCAGTGCTACCATCGGACAGGCGGCCCACAATGAGCAGTTCTTC. Translating gives CSATIGQAAHNEQFF. The chain couples TRBV20-1 to TRBJ2-1; TRBD1 matches at 7 bases. The J segment lost 5 bases and the V segment lost 4 bases, leaving 11 bases of the junction unmatched. CDR3 length equals 15 residues. Per the germline V gene, CDR1 is DFQATT and CDR2 is SNEGSKA (reference sequence).

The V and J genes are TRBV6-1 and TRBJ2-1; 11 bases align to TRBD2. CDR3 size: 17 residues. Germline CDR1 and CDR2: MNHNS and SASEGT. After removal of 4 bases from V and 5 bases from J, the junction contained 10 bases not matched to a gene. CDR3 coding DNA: TGTGCCAGCAGTGTAGCTAGCGGGAGGAGGGTGGACAATGAGCAGTTCTTC. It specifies CASSVASGRRVDNEQFF.

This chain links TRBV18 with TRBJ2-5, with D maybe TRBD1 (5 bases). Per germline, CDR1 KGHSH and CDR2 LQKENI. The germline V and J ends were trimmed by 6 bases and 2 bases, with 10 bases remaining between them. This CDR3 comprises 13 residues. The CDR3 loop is CASSAGLQETQYF. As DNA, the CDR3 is TGTGCCAGCTCGGCAGGGTTACAAGAGACCCAGTACTTC.

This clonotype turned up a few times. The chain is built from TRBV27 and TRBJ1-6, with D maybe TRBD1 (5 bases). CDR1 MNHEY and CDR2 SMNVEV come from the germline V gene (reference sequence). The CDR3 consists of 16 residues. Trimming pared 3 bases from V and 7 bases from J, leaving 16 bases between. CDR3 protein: CASSFSGVGRNSPLHF. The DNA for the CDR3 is TGTGCCAGCAGTTTCTCGGGGGTAGGTCGGAATTCACCCCTCCACTTT.

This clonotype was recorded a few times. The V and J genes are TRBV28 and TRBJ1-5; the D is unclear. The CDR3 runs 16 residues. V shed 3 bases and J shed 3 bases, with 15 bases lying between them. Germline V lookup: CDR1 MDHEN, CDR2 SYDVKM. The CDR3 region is CASSFVASTYNQPQHF. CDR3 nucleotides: TGTGCCAGCAGTTTTGTTGCCTCCACCTACAATCAGCCCCAGCATTTT.

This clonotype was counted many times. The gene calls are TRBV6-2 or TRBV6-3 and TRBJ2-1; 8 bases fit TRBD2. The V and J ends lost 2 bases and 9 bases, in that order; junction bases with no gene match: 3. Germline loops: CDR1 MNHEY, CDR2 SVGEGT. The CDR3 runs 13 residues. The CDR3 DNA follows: TGTGCCAGCAGTTACGCGGCGGGGGGTGAGCAGTTCTTC. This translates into CASSYAAGGEQFF.

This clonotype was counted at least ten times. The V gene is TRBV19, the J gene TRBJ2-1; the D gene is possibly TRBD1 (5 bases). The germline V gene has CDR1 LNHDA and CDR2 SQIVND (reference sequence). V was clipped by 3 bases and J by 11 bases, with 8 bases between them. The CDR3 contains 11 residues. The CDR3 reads CASSIWGKQFF. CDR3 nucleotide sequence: TGTGCCAGTAGTATTTGGGGCAAGCAGTTCTTC.

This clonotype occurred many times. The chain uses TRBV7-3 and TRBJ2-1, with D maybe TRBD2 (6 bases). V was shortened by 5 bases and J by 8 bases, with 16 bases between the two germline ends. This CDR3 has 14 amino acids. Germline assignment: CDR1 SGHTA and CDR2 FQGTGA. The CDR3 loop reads CASSPTSLGDEQFF. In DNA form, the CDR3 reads TGTGCCAGCAGCCCGACTAGTTTGGGCGATGAGCAGTTCTTC.

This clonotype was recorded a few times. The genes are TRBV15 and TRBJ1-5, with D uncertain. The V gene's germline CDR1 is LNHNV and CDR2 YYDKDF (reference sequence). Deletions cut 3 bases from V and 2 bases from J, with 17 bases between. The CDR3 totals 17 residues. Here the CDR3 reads CATSSPYDGVGNQPQHF. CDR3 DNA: TGTGCCACCAGCAGTCCCTACGACGGGGTAGGCAATCAGCCCCAGCATTTT.

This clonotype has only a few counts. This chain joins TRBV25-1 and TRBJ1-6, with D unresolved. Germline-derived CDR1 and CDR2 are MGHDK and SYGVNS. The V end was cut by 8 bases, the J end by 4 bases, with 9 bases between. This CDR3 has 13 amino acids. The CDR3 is CASSTAYNSPLHF. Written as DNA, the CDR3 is TGTGCCAGCTCGACGGCGTATAATTCACCCCTCCACTTT.

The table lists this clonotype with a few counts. Here the CDR3 DNA reads TGTGCCAGCAGCACCAGACTAGCGGGGAGTCTAGATACGCAGTATTTT. It specifies CASSTRLAGSLDTQYF. V usage is TRBV7-2 and J usage is TRBJ2-3; 11 nucleotides match TRBD2. V lost 5 bases, J lost 5 bases, and 9 bases stayed unmatched. Germline V lookup: CDR1 SGHTA, CDR2 FQGNSA. The CDR3 contains 16 residues.

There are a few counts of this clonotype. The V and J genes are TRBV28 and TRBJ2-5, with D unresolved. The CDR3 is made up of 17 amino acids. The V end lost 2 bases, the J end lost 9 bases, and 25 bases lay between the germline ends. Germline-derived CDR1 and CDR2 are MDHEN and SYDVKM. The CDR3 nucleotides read TGTGCCAGCAGTTTAGAGGTCTGGGCAGGAGCTTTGACGGCCCAGTACTTC. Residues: CASSLEVWAGALTAQYF.

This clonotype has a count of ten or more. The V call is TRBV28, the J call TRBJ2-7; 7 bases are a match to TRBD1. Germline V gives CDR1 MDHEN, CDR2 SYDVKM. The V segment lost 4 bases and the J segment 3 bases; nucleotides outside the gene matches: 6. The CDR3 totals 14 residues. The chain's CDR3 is CASSSGQNNYEQYF. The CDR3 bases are TGTGCCAGCAGTTCGGGACAGAACAACTACGAGCAGTACTTC.